The 20 T cell receptor beta chains presented below share a single source sample, sequenced in a study of siplizumab effects on memory and regulatory T cells. Sequencing was performed with immunoSEQ multiplex PCR; in TCRdb, only in-frame clones are kept and a portion is missing. The data hold 94,000 or so clones, with 80% to 95% observed a single time. The sample consisted of CD8+ T cells sorted from blood. The origin of the receptors is a human donor in good health.

V gene TRBV7-6 combines with J gene TRBJ1-1, with 7 bases lining up with TRBD1. This CDR3 is built from 13 residues. With V trimmed by 3 bases and J by 5 bases, 3 bases remained unmatched. Germline loops: CDR1 SGHVS, CDR2 FNYEAQ. The chain's CDR3 is CASSLGTATEAFF. CDR3 in DNA: TGTGCCAGCAGCTTGGGGACAGCTACTGAAGCTTTCTTT.

The chain employs TRBV29-1 and TRBJ2-1; 8 bases are a match to TRBD2. The CDR3 consists of 14 residues. The germline V gene encodes CDR1 SQVTM and CDR2 ANQGSEA. After removal of 0 bases from V and 7 bases from J, the junction contained 5 bases not matched to a gene. The CDR3 loop is CSVEDRGGINEQFF. DNA for the CDR3: TGCAGCGTTGAAGATCGGGGGGGCATAAATGAGCAGTTCTTC.

The gene calls are TRBV5-1 and TRBJ2-3; D assignment may be TRBD1 or TRBD2 (6 bases each). Trimming shortened V by 5 bases and J by 3 bases, and 16 bases separated the two germline ends. Germline loops: CDR1 SGHRS, CDR2 YFSETQ. This CDR3 region has 15 residues. CDR3 protein: CASRGGQVWTDTQYF. CDR3 DNA sequence: TGCGCCAGCAGAGGGGGGCAGGTCTGGACAGATACGCAGTATTTT.

The chain has TRBV9 and TRBJ2-5, with TRBD1 matching 8 bases. Germline V gene sequence: CDR1 SGDLS, CDR2 YYNGEE. V was pared by 3 bases and J by 2 bases, with 3 bases of the junction left unmatched. The CDR3 is 14 residues long. The CDR3 coding sequence is TGTGCCAGCAGCGGGACAGGGAGACAAGAGACCCAGTACTTC. It codes for CASSGTGRQETQYF. The variable domain in full, completed from reference TRBV9 and TRBJ2-5, reads DSGVTQTPKHLITATGQRVTLRCSPRSGDLSVYWYQQSLDQGLQFLIQYYNGEERAKGNILERFSAQQFPDLHSELNLSSLELGDSALYFCASSGTGRQETQYFGPGTRLLVL.

The table lists this clone with a count of one. V gene TRBV14 combines with J gene TRBJ2-7; 10 bases map to TRBD2. J lost 2 bases, V lost 4 bases, and 5 bases had no gene match. Germline V lookup: CDR1 SGHDN, CDR2 FVKESK. The CDR3 totals 15 residues. The chain's CDR3 is CASSPRTSGPYEQYF. The CDR3 nucleotides read TGTGCCAGCAGCCCACGGACTAGCGGTCCCTACGAGCAGTACTTC.

The chain carries TRBV19 and TRBJ2-5, with TRBD2 matching over 8 bases. CDR3 length: 15 residues. The V gene's germline CDR1 is LNHDA and CDR2 SQIVND (reference sequence). After removal of 2 bases from V and 1 base from J, the junction contained 3 bases not matched to a gene. CDR3 region: CASSISGSSQETQYF. CDR3 in DNA: TGTGCCAGTAGTATAAGCGGGAGCAGCCAAGAGACCCAGTACTTC.

The V call is TRBV27, the J call TRBJ2-5; maybe TRBD1 (6 bases). CDR3 length: 16 residues. Per germline, CDR1 MNHEY and CDR2 SMNVEV (reference sequence). Trimming stripped 4 bases from V and 5 bases from J, with 20 bases between. DNA for the CDR3: TGTGCCAGCAGTTCCCTGACTACAGGGCGCGGGGAGACCCAGTACTTC. This encodes CASSSLTTGRGETQYF.

V gene TRBV27 combines with J gene TRBJ1-5, with 7 bases fitting TRBD1. Losses at the gene ends were 5 bases for V and 5 bases for J; bases not matched to a gene: 9. CDR1 and CDR2 (germline): MNHEY, SMNVEV (reference sequence). The CDR3 is made up of 15 amino acids. The CDR3: CASSGTGQPYQPQHF. CDR3 sequence (DNA): TGTGCCAGCAGTGGGACGGGACAGCCGTATCAGCCCCAGCATTTT.

The count of this clone is one. The chain couples TRBV27 to TRBJ2-7, with D perhaps TRBD1 (6 bases). The CDR3 consists of 14 residues. Germline V gives CDR1 MNHEY, CDR2 SMNVEV (reference sequence). V lost 5 bases to trimming and J lost 1 base, with 12 bases between them. The CDR3 region is CASSLGQRSYEQYF. The CDR3 bases are TGTGCCAGCAGTCTCGGACAGCGTTCCTACGAGCAGTACTTC.

The chain is built from TRBV6-4 and TRBJ1-1; D is uncertain. V was pared by 7 bases and J by 7 bases, with 22 bases between. The germline CDR1 and CDR2 sequences are MRHNA and SNTAGT. The CDR3 totals 15 residues. The CDR3 spells CASITHTAPGLEAFF. DNA of the CDR3: TGTGCCAGCATAACACATACAGCCCCCGGGCTTGAAGCTTTCTTT.

The CDR3 spells CASSQDRRDTQYF. The CDR3 DNA sequence: TGCGCCAGCAGCCAGGATCGTCGAGATACGCAGTATTTT. V gene TRBV4-3 combines with J gene TRBJ2-3; D is unclear. Germline lookup yields CDR1 LGHNA and CDR2 YSLEER. The ends were cut back, 3 bases at V and 5 bases at J, with 9 bases in the middle. This CDR3 has 13 residues.

The rearrangement uses TRBV27 and TRBJ1-5; D is undetermined. Trimming removed 3 bases from V and 4 bases from J, with 7 bases in between. Germline loops: CDR1 MNHEY, CDR2 SMNVEV (reference sequence). This CDR3 has 13 residues. CDR3 sequence: CASSLQENQPQHF. CDR3 coding DNA: TGTGCCAGCAGTTTGCAGGAGAATCAGCCCCAGCATTTT.

V is TRBV5-1 and J is TRBJ2-7; TRBD1 matches at 8 bases. This CDR3 is 15 amino acids long. Losses at the gene ends were 1 base for V and 7 bases for J; bases not matched to a gene: 10. The germline V gene has CDR1 SGHRS and CDR2 YFSETQ. The chain's CDR3 is CASSLRQGRKGEQYF. Here the CDR3 DNA reads TGCGCCAGCAGCTTGCGACAGGGGAGAAAGGGGGAGCAGTACTTC.

The chain links TRBV25-1 to TRBJ2-1; tentatively, D is TRBD2 (5 bases). There are 16 residues in the CDR3. In germline, CDR1 is MGHDK, CDR2 SYGVNS. V lost 3 bases to trimming and J lost 8 bases, with 20 bases between them. The CDR3, as DNA: TGTGCCAGCAGTGAGATCGAGGGCCTAACGGTCCATGAGCAGTTCTTC. It codes for CASSEIEGLTVHEQFF. The whole variable domain, remainder taken from reference TRBV25-1 and TRBJ2-1, is EADIYQTPRYLVIGTGKKITLECSQTMGHDKMYWYQQDPGMELHLIHYSYGVNSTEKGDLSSESTVSRIRTEHFPLTLESARPSHTSQYLCASSEIEGLTVHEQFFGPGTRLTVL.

V gene TRBV2 combines with J gene TRBJ1-2; tentative D call: TRBD1 (6 bases). CDR1 and CDR2 (germline): SNHLY, FYNNEI. Trimming left V 1 base short and J 4 bases short, with 13 bases between. The CDR3 extends over 15 amino acids. CDR3 sequence: CASSEGAGDGYGYTF. CDR3 coding DNA: TGTGCCAGCAGTGAAGGGGCAGGGGACGGCTATGGCTACACCTTC. Drawing the rest from reference TRBV2 and TRBJ1-2, the complete variable domain is EPEVTQTPSHQVTQMGQEVILRCVPISNHLYFYWYRQILGQKVEFLVSFYNNEISEKSEIFDDQFSVERPDGSNFTLKIRSTKLEDSAMYFCASSEGAGDGYGYTFGSGTRLTVV.

This clone was recorded once. The chain is built from TRBV6-1 and TRBJ2-1; TRBD1 matches at 9 bases. Germline V gives CDR1 MNHNS, CDR2 SASEGT. The V and J ends lost 4 bases and 4 bases, in that order; junction bases with no gene match: 5. CDR3 size: 15 residues. The CDR3 DNA is TGTGCCAGCAGTGGAGGACAGGGGTTGTACAATGAGCAGTTCTTC. Its protein is CASSGGQGLYNEQFF.

J is TRBJ2-7 and V is TRBV5-1, with D uncertain. The V end lost 4 bases, the J end lost 2 bases, and 16 bases lay between the germline ends. This CDR3 spans 15 amino acids. Germline lookup yields CDR1 SGHRS and CDR2 YFSETQ. CDR3: CASSHGSVSAYEQYF. The CDR3, as DNA: TGCGCCAGCAGCCACGGGTCGGTGTCGGCCTACGAGCAGTACTTC.

This clone has just a few counts. This chain links TRBV9 with TRBJ1-1; maybe TRBD1 (6 bases). V gave up 3 bases and J gave up 8 bases, with 11 bases separating them. The CDR3 has 12 residues. From germline, CDR1 is SGDLS and CDR2 YYNGEE. CDR3 nucleotide sequence: TGTGCCAGCAGCGCAGAACAGGGAGAAGCTTTCTTT. This translates into CASSAEQGEAFF. Together with reference TRBV9 and TRBJ1-1, the CDR3 gives the full variable domain: DSGVTQTPKHLITATGQRVTLRCSPRSGDLSVYWYQQSLDQGLQFLIQYYNGEERAKGNILERFSAQQFPDLHSELNLSSLELGDSALYFCASSAEQGEAFFGQGTRLTVV.

The chain joins TRBV13 to TRBJ2-3; D is possibly TRBD1 or TRBD2 (5 bases each). The CDR3 is 14 residues long. Germline CDR1 and CDR2: PRHDT and FYEKMQ (reference sequence). Trimming removed 6 bases at V and 4 bases at J, with 14 bases between. The CDR3 coding sequence is TGTGCCAGCAGATCTGGGGGTAGTGCAGATACGCAGTATTTT. Protein: CASRSGGSADTQYF. Variable domain in full (rest from reference TRBV13 and TRBJ2-3): AAGVIQSPRHLIKEKRETATLKCYPIPRHDTVYWYQQGPGQDPQFLISFYEKMQSDKGSIPDRFSAQQFSDYHSELNMSSLELGDSALYFCASRSGGSADTQYFGPGTRLTVL.

The genes are TRBV10-1 and TRBJ1-5; D not resolved. Germline CDR1 WNHNN, CDR2 SYGVQD (reference sequence). The CDR3 has 12 residues. V lost 0 bases to trimming and J lost 10 bases, with 7 bases between them. Here the CDR3 DNA reads TGCGCCAGCAGTGAGTCGGAGACCCCCCAGCATTTT. Translated, it gives CASSESETPQHF.